The 30 T cell receptor beta chains presented below share a single source sample, sequenced in a study of OX40 agonist ivuxolimab in advanced cancers. Libraries were prepared by immunoSEQ multiplex PCR; TCRdb keeps only in-frame clonotypes and omits some of them. The data contain 49,000 or so clones, 87% of them singletons. The source material was CD4+ or CD8+ T cells sorted from blood, sampled in a trial of the OX40 agonist ivuxolimab. The receptors come from an adult with an advanced solid tumor such as melanoma, head and neck, liver or kidney cancer.

This rearrangement joins TRBV7-9 to TRBJ2-7; 10 bases line up with TRBD1. Per the germline V gene, CDR1 is SEHNR and CDR2 is FQNEAQ (reference sequence). The trim removed 5 bases at V and 6 bases at J, leaving 10 bases unmatched. This CDR3 has 15 amino acids. The CDR3 coding sequence is TGTGCCAGCAGCCTAATCGGGACAGGGGAGCGCGAGCAGTACTTC. Translated: CASSLIGTGEREQYF.

The chain joins TRBV28 to TRBJ1-4, with a possible D match to TRBD1 (5 bases). The CDR3 has 14 amino acids. V lost 8 bases and J 7 bases, leaving 17 bases between the germline ends. Germline lookup yields CDR1 MDHEN and CDR2 SYDVKM. Written as DNA, the CDR3 is TGTGCCAGCGGAGGAGGGGAATCCGGTGAAAAACTGTTTTTT. Its protein is CASGGGESGEKLFF.

The chain's CDR3 is CAWSNEWGAPLNQPQHF. For the CDR3, the DNA is TGTGCCTGGAGTAATGAGTGGGGGGCCCCACTCAATCAGCCCCAGCATTTT. The gene calls are TRBV30 and TRBJ1-5; D is possibly TRBD1 (6 bases). Germline CDR1 GTSNPN, CDR2 SVGIG (reference sequence). V lost 2 bases and J lost 3, with 20 bases in between. This CDR3 comprises 17 residues.

This clone was seen a single time. The V gene is TRBV6-1, the J gene TRBJ1-1; D remains ambiguous. V lost 3 bases to trimming and J lost 9 bases, with 8 bases between them. The CDR3 loop spans 11 amino acids. Germline CDR1 reads MNHNS; CDR2 reads SASEGT. The CDR3 region has the DNA TGTGCCAGCAGTGAGGCAGGACAAGCTTTCTTT. This sequence encodes CASSEAGQAFF.

The chain couples TRBV6-6 to TRBJ2-7, with D possibly being TRBD1 (6 bases). The V end lost 6 bases, the J end lost 2 bases, and 8 bases lay between the germline ends. Germline CDR1 MNHNY, CDR2 SVGAGI (reference sequence). The CDR3 is 12 amino acids. The CDR3 protein is CASRQGAYEQYF. The CDR3 nucleotides read TGTGCCAGCAGACAGGGTGCCTACGAGCAGTACTTC.

This clone showed up just once. CDR3 in DNA: TGTGCCAGCAGCGCCCGGGACAACTCCTACGAGCAGTACTTC. Translated, it gives CASSARDNSYEQYF. V and J are TRBV5-4 and TRBJ2-7; D is perhaps TRBD1 (6 bases). The CDR3 loop spans 14 amino acids. Between the trimmed V and J ends, which lost 4 bases and 0 bases, there was a span of 11 bases. Per germline, CDR1 SGHNT and CDR2 YYREEE (reference sequence).

The CDR3, as DNA: TGCGCCAGCTGCCGCCGGGAGAACACTGAAGCTTTCTTT. Translation gives CASCRRENTEAFF. This sequence joins TRBV23-1 and TRBJ1-1, with D unclear. TRBV23-1 is designated an ORF whose function remains uncertain. The CDR3 spans 13 residues. V was clipped by 8 bases and J by 1 base, with 11 bases between them.

This sequence joins TRBV5-1 and TRBJ2-5, with 9 bases matching TRBD1. Germline V gene lookup returns CDR1 SGHRS and CDR2 YFSETQ. V trimming: 3 bases; J trimming: 3 bases; junction bases outside the gene matches: 0. CDR3 length: 13 residues. The CDR3 reads CASSWTGEETQYF. As DNA, the CDR3 is TGCGCCAGCAGCTGGACAGGGGAAGAGACCCAGTACTTC.

The rearrangement joins TRBV29-1 to TRBJ1-2; no definite D call. Germline V lookup: CDR1 SQVTM, CDR2 ANQGSEA. The CDR3 totals 18 residues. Trimming stripped 0 bases from V and 2 bases from J, with 22 bases between. The DNA for the CDR3 is TGCAGCGTTGAAGACTTAGGACCCTCCTTTTACCTGAACTATGGCTACACCTTC. Amino acid sequence: CSVEDLGPSFYLNYGYTF. Based on the CDR3 plus reference TRBV29-1 and TRBJ1-2, the full variable domain is SAVISQKPSRDICQRGTSLTIQCQVDSQVTMMFWYRQQPGQSLTLIATANQGSEATYESGFVIDKFPISRPNLTFSTLTVSNMSPEDSSIYLCSVEDLGPSFYLNYGYTFGSGTRLTVV.

This clone showed up just a few times. V usage is TRBV27 and J usage is TRBJ1-5; unclear D gene. Germline V gives CDR1 MNHEY, CDR2 SMNVEV (reference sequence). Between the trimmed V and J ends, which lost 5 bases and 0 bases, there was a span of 8 bases. This CDR3 contains 14 residues. The CDR3 spells CASSPWGSNQPQHF. CDR3 DNA: TGTGCCAGCAGTCCGTGGGGTAGCAATCAGCCCCAGCATTTT.

V usage is TRBV30 and J usage is TRBJ1-4; tentatively, D is TRBD1 (6 bases). The ends were cut back, 7 bases at V and 0 bases at J, with 18 bases in the middle. The CDR3 is 16 residues long. Per germline, CDR1 GTSNPN and CDR2 SVGIG (reference sequence). This CDR3 is CASNRDTYATNEKLFF. The CDR3 nucleotides read TGTGCCTCAAACAGGGACACCTATGCAACTAATGAAAAACTGTTTTTT. Using reference TRBV30 and TRBJ1-4 for the parts outside the CDR3, the full variable domain is SQTIHQWPATLVQPVGSPLSLECTVEGTSNPNLYWYRQAAGRGLQLLFYSVGIGQISSEVPQNLSASRPQDRQFILSSKKLLLSDSGFYLCASNRDTYATNEKLFFGSGTQLSVL.

The CDR3 sequence: CASSDERGDEQYF. CDR3 DNA: TGTGCCAGCAGTGACGAGAGGGGCGACGAGCAGTACTTC. This rearrangement joins TRBV6-4 to TRBJ2-7, with D perhaps matching TRBD1 or TRBD2 (5 bases each). From germline, CDR1 is MRHNA and CDR2 SNTAGT. V gave up 2 bases and J gave up 5 bases, with 10 bases separating them. The CDR3 spans 13 residues.

The chain couples TRBV18 to TRBJ2-7, with D maybe TRBD2 (5 bases). The V gene's germline CDR1 is KGHSH and CDR2 LQKENI. The V and J ends lost 3 bases and 2 bases respectively, with 14 bases between them. The CDR3 extends over 15 amino acids. CDR3 bases: TGTGCCAGCTCACCCGGGGAAGCTAGGGCCTACGAGCAGTACTTC. Encoded protein: CASSPGEARAYEQYF.

The chain couples TRBV30 to TRBJ2-7, with D unclear. V was clipped by 0 bases and J by 4 bases, with 4 bases between them. The CDR3 loop spans 11 amino acids. Per germline, CDR1 GTSNPN and CDR2 SVGIG (reference sequence). The DNA of the CDR3 is TGTGCCTGGAGTGTAAGTTACGAGCAGTACTTC. It codes for CAWSVSYEQYF.

The chain carries TRBV5-5 and TRBJ2-6; D is possibly TRBD1 or TRBD2 (5 bases each). With 4 bases removed from V and 4 bases from J, the gap between germline ends came to 21 bases. The CDR3 sequence is 18 residues long. The germline CDR1 and CDR2 sequences are SGHKS and YYEKEE (reference sequence). The CDR3 sequence: CASSTGTLSPSGANVLTF. The CDR3 DNA reads as TGTGCCAGCAGCACGGGGACCCTCAGCCCATCCGGGGCCAACGTCCTGACTTTC.

CDR3 sequence (DNA): TGTGCCAGCAGCCCGGCTGGACAGGGTCGCACTGAAGCTTTCTTT. As protein: CASSPAGQGRTEAFF. The chain recombines TRBV7-6 with TRBJ1-1; 8 bases match TRBD1. V shed 5 bases and J 4 bases; nucleotides not matched to a gene: 9. The germline V gene encodes CDR1 SGHVS and CDR2 FNYEAQ. This CDR3 is 15 amino acids long.

This chain joins TRBV19 and TRBJ2-7; maybe TRBD2 (6 bases). Germline loops: CDR1 LNHDA, CDR2 SQIVND (reference sequence). With 1 base removed from V and 2 bases from J, the gap between germline ends came to 9 bases. The CDR3 extends over 14 amino acids. The CDR3 loop reads CASSIGGAPYEQYF. The CDR3 DNA is TGTGCCAGTAGTATAGGCGGGGCCCCCTACGAGCAGTACTTC.

This clone has only one observation. The rearrangement uses TRBV15 and TRBJ1-5, with 7 nucleotides matching TRBD1. This CDR3 region has 17 residues. CDR1 is LNHNV and CDR2 is YYDKDF in the germline V gene (reference sequence). V shed 5 bases and J 0 bases; nucleotides not matched to a gene: 10. The CDR3 bases are TGTGCCACCAGCTCCAGGGGGGGGACTTATAGCAATCAGCCCCAGCATTTT. This translates into CATSSRGGTYSNQPQHF.

This clone was picked up a small number of times. The chain joins TRBV5-1 to TRBJ2-2; 10 positions agree with TRBD2. The germline V gene has CDR1 SGHRS and CDR2 YFSETQ. This CDR3 has 15 amino acids. V lost 0 bases and J lost 6; bases outside the gene matches: 2. CDR3 nucleotides: TGCGCCAGCAGCTTGGAGCGGGAGGGGGCCGGGGAGCTGTTTTTT. Amino acids: CASSLEREGAGELFF.

V and J are TRBV28 and TRBJ1-5; D gene uncertain. The V and J ends lost 3 bases and 0 bases respectively, with 6 bases between them. CDR1 and CDR2 from the germline V gene are MDHEN and SYDVKM. The CDR3 contains 14 residues. This CDR3 is CASSFSHSNQPQHF. CDR3 sequence (DNA): TGTGCCAGCAGTTTCAGCCATAGCAATCAGCCCCAGCATTTT.

V and J are TRBV11-2 and TRBJ2-5; D gene uncertain. This CDR3 is built from 13 residues. Germline V gene data show CDR1 as SGHAT and CDR2 as FQNNGV. V was trimmed by 0 bases and J by 7 bases, leaving 9 bases between them. The chain's CDR3 is CASSLDQFGTQYF. CDR3 bases: TGTGCCAGCAGCTTAGATCAATTCGGGACCCAGTACTTC.

This clone appeared a single time. This chain links TRBV27 with TRBJ2-1; D assignment may be TRBD1 or TRBD2 (5 bases each). This CDR3 contains 15 residues. Germline V gene sequence: CDR1 MNHEY, CDR2 SMNVEV (reference sequence). V dropped 3 bases and J dropped 3 bases, with 12 bases sitting between them. The CDR3, as DNA: TGTGCCAGCAGTTTGGCCGGGACCCACTACAATGAGCAGTTCTTC. This sequence encodes CASSLAGTHYNEQFF.

The chain carries TRBV5-1 and TRBJ2-5; D gene uncertain. V shed 9 bases and J shed 0 bases, with 18 bases lying between them. The CDR3 runs 15 residues. The germline gives CDR1 SGHRS, CDR2 YFSETQ. The CDR3 reads CATRPGPVHQETQYF. CDR3 nucleotide sequence: TGCGCCACCCGCCCGGGCCCCGTGCACCAAGAGACCCAGTACTTC.

This chain links TRBV6-6 with TRBJ2-7; no firm D call. This CDR3 spans 13 amino acids. V was clipped by 6 bases and J by 1 base, with 10 bases between them. The germline V gene encodes CDR1 MNHNY and CDR2 SVGAGI (reference sequence). CDR3 region: CASSAGSSYEQYF. The CDR3 bases are TGTGCCAGCAGCGCTGGGTCTTCCTACGAGCAGTACTTC.

This chain joins TRBV7-9 and TRBJ2-1; D not resolved. V was clipped by 4 bases and J by 7 bases, with 8 bases between them. Germline CDR1 SEHNR, CDR2 FQNEAQ (reference sequence). There are 12 residues in the CDR3. CDR3 in amino acids: CASSSERNEQFF. The CDR3 DNA reads as TGTGCCAGCAGCTCTGAAAGGAATGAGCAGTTCTTC.

The V call is TRBV27, the J call TRBJ2-1; the match to TRBD1 covers 7 bases. V lost 4 bases and J lost 1; bases outside the gene matches: 4. The CDR3 extends over 15 amino acids. The germline CDR1 and CDR2 sequences are MNHEY and SMNVEV (reference sequence). The CDR3 here is CASSSARGSYNEQFF. The CDR3 region has the DNA TGTGCCAGCAGTTCAGCCAGGGGGTCCTACAATGAGCAGTTCTTC.

A remark on this clone: Compared with germline, one end of the junction differs, possibly owing to a read error. The J gene is TRBJ2-1, the V gene TRBV5-1, with D possibly TRBD2 on 6 matching bases. CDR1 is SGHRS, CDR2 YFSETQ, per germline. This CDR3 is 9 amino acids long. CDR3 loop: CASGTEKVF. The CDR3 bases are TGCGCCAGCGGGACTGAGAAGGTCTTC.

The V call is TRBV9, the J call TRBJ2-1; 16 nucleotides agree with TRBD2. The V gene's germline CDR1 is SGDLS and CDR2 YYNGEE. The CDR3 has 17 residues. Trimming cost V 0 bases and J 8 bases; bases outside gene matches: 5. The CDR3 DNA sequence: TGTGCCAGCAGCGTAGCTAGGGGGACTAGCGGGAGGGATGAGCAGTTCTTC. It translates to CASSVARGTSGRDEQFF.

The rearrangement joins TRBV5-8 to TRBJ2-2, with 8 bases that match TRBD1. This CDR3 has 15 residues. The V gene end was trimmed by 2 bases and the J gene end by 3 bases; junction bases not matched to a gene: 3. Germline V gives CDR1 SGHTS, CDR2 YDEGEE. The CDR3 sequence: CASSLVQGDTGELFF. Here the CDR3 DNA reads TGTGCCAGCAGCTTAGTACAGGGGGACACCGGGGAGCTGTTTTTT.

Comments on this clone: The sample carries other DNA sequences with the same CDR3. The chain carries TRBV28 and TRBJ1-5; D uncertain. The CDR3 loop spans 13 amino acids. Trimming shortened V by 5 bases and J by 0 bases, and 5 bases separated the two germline ends. CDR1 is MDHEN, CDR2 SYDVKM, per germline. The CDR3 DNA follows: TGTGCCAGCAGTGTTTATAGCAATCAGCCCCAGCATTTT. Translated, it gives CASSVYSNQPQHF.